This T cell receptor beta chain was observed in a study of blood T cell repertoires in COVID-19. Study overall: From the United States, Italy and Spain came samples of acute and convalescent COVID-19. Sample material is recorded as cDNA or gDNA derived from T cells, B-cell-depleted T cells, or PBMCs.

Germline assignment: CDR1 SNHLY and CDR2 FYNNEI. The CDR3 is made up of 15 amino acids. The V end lost 3 bases, the J end lost 4 bases, and 15 bases lay between the germline ends. Per the original data handling: Scientists estimated how many nucleated cells there were by amplifying reference gene primers. Measured with immunoSEQ multiplex PCR; TCRdb has only the in-frame clones, and not every one. V, J and clone size are taken as reported in that table, and D and trimming were inferred from the DNA itself. The table records a few hundred thousand clones, less than 85% of them present only once. Sequenced input: peripheral blood. This TCR was recovered from a woman in her seventies with acute or convalescent COVID-19. The chain couples TRBV2 to TRBJ2-5, with D possibly being TRBD2 (6 bases). CDR3 nucleotide sequence: TGTGCCAGCAGTGATATGGCCCGCGGGGCAGAGACCCAGTACTTC. Its protein is CASSDMARGAETQYF.